The 5 T cell receptor beta chains presented below share a single source sample, sequenced in a study of OX40 agonist ivuxolimab in advanced cancers. Only in-frame clones appear in the TCRdb table, and some are missing; sequencing was by immunoSEQ multiplex PCR. The table lists more than 20,000 clones, around 85% of them singletons, with 16% in the top ten. The sample in question was CD4+ or CD8+ T cells sorted from blood, obtained in a trial of the OX40 agonist ivuxolimab. Receptor source: an adult with an advanced solid tumor such as melanoma, head and neck, liver or kidney cancer.

This sequence joins TRBV15 and TRBJ2-7; TRBD1 matches 9 bases. With 0 bases clipped from V and 5 bases from J, the junction kept 5 bases outside the gene matches. The CDR3 is 15 amino acids. Germline V gene lookup returns CDR1 LNHNV and CDR2 YYDKDF (reference sequence). CDR3: CATSREGQGGHEQYF. CDR3 in DNA: TGTGCCACCAGCAGAGAGGGACAGGGTGGCCACGAGCAGTACTTC.

V gene TRBV4-1 combines with J gene TRBJ2-6, with TRBD2 matching over 12 bases. Germline V CDR1 and CDR2: MGHRA, YSYEKL. Germline trimming cut 0 bases from V and 0 bases from J; bases unmatched to any gene: 3. The CDR3 contains 19 residues. The CDR3 nucleotides read TGCGCCAGCAGCCAAGAAAGACTAGCGGGAGACTCTGGGGCCAACGTCCTGACTTTC. It codes for CASSQERLAGDSGANVLTF.

The V gene is TRBV18, the J gene TRBJ2-1; 9 nucleotides agree with TRBD1. The CDR3 runs 16 residues. V gave up 0 bases and J gave up 1 base; unmatched junction bases: 1. Germline CDR1 reads KGHSH; CDR2 reads LQKENI. The chain's CDR3 is CASSPPDRGSYNEQFF. In DNA form, the CDR3 reads TGTGCCAGCTCACCACCCGACAGGGGGTCCTACAATGAGCAGTTCTTC. Together with reference TRBV18 and TRBJ2-1, the CDR3 gives the full variable domain: NAGVMQNPRHLVRRRGQEARLRCSPMKGHSHVYWYRQLPEEGLKFMVYLQKENIIDESGMPKERFSAEFPKEGPSILRIQQVVRGDSAAYFCASSPPDRGSYNEQFFGPGTRLTVL.

Remarks on this clone: One end of the junction is discordant with germline, which a read error may explain. The same CDR3 arises from other DNA sequences in this sample as well. The V and J genes are TRBV29-1 and TRBJ2-5, with D perhaps TRBD2 (5 bases). This CDR3 spans 13 amino acids. Germline assignment: CDR1 SQVTM and CDR2 ANQGSEA. The CDR3 DNA is TGCAGCGTCGCCCCCGGGGAGTATGAGACTCAGTACTTC. Translating it yields CSVAPGEYETQYF.

The V call is TRBV20-1, the J call TRBJ2-1; the D is unclear. CDR1 is DFQATT, CDR2 SNEGSKA, per germline (reference sequence). Trimming left V 5 bases short and J 9 bases short, with 11 bases between. The CDR3 loop spans 11 amino acids. The CDR3 DNA follows: TGCAGTGCTGCGCTTGGCTCTGAGCAGTTCTTC. Its protein product is CSAALGSEQFF.